Included here is one TCR beta chain sequence, with context. J gave up 3 bases and V 4 bases, and 4 bases lay outside the gene matches. From germline, CDR1 is LGHNA and CDR2 YNFKEQ. The CDR3 has 16 residues. TCRdb passed the 5' RACE reads through MiXCR, listing each CDR3 protein once. This sample has roughly 130,000 distinct CDR3 sequences; 7% to 10% occur once, and the top ten carry about 7.1%. The sample belongs to a study of CD8 T cells in ankylosing spondylitis. The source of this sequence is a male donor with ankylosing spondylitis. This chain links TRBV4-2 with TRBJ2-1, with 12 bases identical to TRBD2. Source material: synovial fluid, either unsorted or a sorted T cell fraction (not recorded which). The CDR3 sequence is CASSPWTSGVYNEQFF. CDR3 nucleotides: TGTGCCAGCAGCCCTTGGACTAGCGGGGTCTACAATGAGCAGTTCTTC.